The next 7 T cell receptor beta chains were all read from a single sample in a study of response to subunit inactivated influenza vaccine. TCRdb processed the RT-PCR reads anew with MiXCR; each CDR3 protein has one entry. Among about 780,000 distinct CDR3 sequences listed, approximately 17% were seen once. This material consisted of PBMCs from blood, taken around 5 days after vaccination. The receptor source for this set is a man aged 50-59 years who received an inactivated influenza vaccine.

This chain joins TRBV27 and TRBJ2-2, with 9 bases lining up with TRBD2. The CDR3 consists of 15 residues. V shed 6 bases, J shed 5 bases, and the junction held 7 bases outside the gene matches. In germline, CDR1 is MNHEY, CDR2 SMNVEV (reference sequence). The chain's CDR3 is CASSFLAGPTGELFF. In DNA, the CDR3 is TGTGCCAGCAGCTTTCTAGCGGGACCTACCGGGGAGCTGTTTTTT.

The genes are TRBV20-1 and TRBJ2-7, with a possible D match to TRBD1 (5 bases). From germline, CDR1 is DFQATT and CDR2 SNEGSKA (reference sequence). The CDR3 is made up of 12 amino acids. Trimming removed 8 bases from V and 1 base from J, with 12 bases in between. The CDR3 reads CSTLGQSYEQYF. CDR3 in DNA: TGCAGTACTTTGGGGCAGTCCTACGAGCAGTACTTC.

The chain recombines TRBV9 with TRBJ2-7, with 10 positions matching TRBD1. CDR1 and CDR2 from the germline V gene are SGDLS and YYNGEE. The CDR3 is 14 amino acids. The V gene end was trimmed by 3 bases and the J gene end by 4 bases; junction bases not matched to a gene: 4. CDR3 amino acids: CASSAPGQGYEQYF. DNA for the CDR3: TGTGCCAGCAGCGCTCCGGGACAGGGGTACGAGCAGTACTTC.

A few counts support this clonotype. The chain combines TRBV20-1 with TRBJ2-3; D call uncertain. The CDR3 length is 14 residues. Trimming removed 4 bases from V and 3 bases from J, with 14 bases in between. Germline loops: CDR1 DFQATT, CDR2 SNEGSKA (reference sequence). The CDR3 here is CSATVDGRTDTQYF. The CDR3 bases are TGCAGTGCTACAGTGGATGGACGAACAGATACGCAGTATTTT.

This clonotype was seen repeatedly, ten times or more. The V call is TRBV5-1, the J call TRBJ2-1; perhaps TRBD1 as D (5 bases). V gave up 4 bases and J gave up 12 bases, with 17 bases separating them. CDR1 is SGHRS, CDR2 YFSETQ, per germline. The CDR3 loop spans 13 amino acids. CDR3 protein: CASSPTVSSWQFF. CDR3 DNA sequence: TGCGCCAGCAGCCCGACAGTTTCCTCTTGGCAGTTCTTC.

This clonotype was observed a few times. The V and J genes are TRBV7-9 and TRBJ2-3; 9 bases agree with TRBD2. This CDR3 contains 16 residues. In germline, CDR1 is SEHNR, CDR2 FQNEAQ (reference sequence). Trimming at V came to 6 bases and at J to 5 bases, leaving 12 bases not matched to a gene. CDR3 DNA sequence: TGTGCCAGCAGATCCTTTATAGCGGGGGCAGGAGATACGCAGTATTTT. Encoded protein: CASRSFIAGAGDTQYF.

This clonotype has a handful of counts. This chain connects TRBV5-6 to TRBJ2-6; D remains ambiguous. The germline gives CDR1 SGHDT, CDR2 YYEEEE. The CDR3 runs 16 residues. Trimming left V 0 bases short and J 0 bases short, with 7 bases between. In DNA form, the CDR3 reads TGTGCCAGCAGCTTGGGCGTTCTCTCTGGGGCCAACGTCCTGACTTTC. Its translation is CASSLGVLSGANVLTF.